These 25 T cell receptor beta chains came from one sample sequenced in a study of T cells in Graves' hyperthyroidism and ophthalmopathy. RNA transcripts provided the source from which TCR beta CDR3 regions were amplified. With the HTBI primer set, the TCR CDR3 went through a first round of RT-PCR. TCRdb reprocessed the multiplex PCR reads with MiXCR, giving one entry per CDR3 protein. The sample gives 300,000 to 400,000 distinct CDR3 sequences, roughly 18% of which show up once; under 55% is in the top ten. Sequenced sample: blood. The receptors originated from a woman aged 45-60 years with Graves' hyperthyroidism.

There are a few counts of this clonotype. The chain carries TRBV18 and TRBJ1-6; D might be TRBD1 (5 bases). The CDR3 runs to 14 residues. The V gene's germline CDR1 is KGHSH and CDR2 LQKENI. V lost 6 bases to trimming and J lost 6 bases, with 12 bases between them. The CDR3 spells CASSTGPRNSPLHF. The CDR3 DNA reads as TGTGCCAGCTCGACGGGACCGCGTAATTCACCCCTCCACTTT.

This clonotype was found a few times. The chain couples TRBV27 to TRBJ2-5; perhaps TRBD1 as D (5 bases). V was shortened by 7 bases and J by 2 bases, with 14 bases between the two germline ends. CDR1 is MNHEY and CDR2 is SMNVEV in the germline V gene (reference sequence). There are 14 residues in the CDR3. The DNA of the CDR3 is TGTGCCAGCACCCGGGCCGCAGGGCAAGAGACCCAGTACTTC. Translation: CASTRAAGQETQYF.

In its sample, this clonotype was seen a few times. The CDR3 sequence: CASSVDSGGTEAFF. The CDR3, as DNA: TGTGCCAGCAGCGTAGACTCAGGGGGCACTGAAGCTTTCTTT. The rearrangement joins TRBV9 to TRBJ1-1, with 7 bases aligning to TRBD1. The CDR3 covers 14 residues. CDR1 and CDR2 from the germline V gene are SGDLS and YYNGEE. The J segment lost 4 bases and the V segment lost 0 bases, leaving 3 bases of the junction unmatched.

This clonotype was seen many times. The chain is built from TRBV27 and TRBJ2-1, with 9 bases lining up with TRBD2. The CDR3 contains 16 residues. Germline V lookup: CDR1 MNHEY, CDR2 SMNVEV (reference sequence). V lost 5 bases, J lost 6 bases, and 11 bases stayed unmatched. The DNA for the CDR3 is TGTGCCAGCAGTCCTACTGCGGGAGGGCCTACCAATGAGCAGTTCTTC. Amino acid sequence: CASSPTAGGPTNEQFF.

CDR3 sequence reads: CSAEGPVNSPLHF. DNA for the CDR3: TGCAGTGCTGAGGGCCCGGTCAATTCACCCCTCCACTTT. The chain links TRBV20-1 to TRBJ1-6, with D uncertain. This CDR3 is 13 amino acids long. Germline V gives CDR1 DFQATT, CDR2 SNEGSKA (reference sequence). V was clipped by 5 bases and J by 7 bases, with 12 bases between them.

In this sample, this clonotype turned up a few times. The chain joins TRBV28 to TRBJ1-6, with a tentative D call TRBD1 (6 bases). Trimming stripped 4 bases from V and 7 bases from J, with 14 bases between. This CDR3 is 15 amino acids long. Germline values: CDR1 MDHEN, CDR2 SYDVKM. CDR3 sequence (DNA): TGTGCCAGCAGTTCCCCACCGAGGGGGAATTCACCCCTCCACTTT. It is translated as CASSSPPRGNSPLHF.

This clonotype was seen only a few times. The chain is built from TRBV12-3 or TRBV12-4 and TRBJ2-5; 9 bases match TRBD2. The CDR3 is 14 residues long. The trim removed 6 bases at V and 4 bases at J, leaving 6 bases unmatched. The CDR3 loop is CASSSGTSRETQYF. CDR3 DNA sequence: TGTGCCAGCAGCTCCGGGACTAGCAGAGAGACCCAGTACTTC.

This clonotype appeared a few times. The chain recombines TRBV24-1 with TRBJ1-2, with D unresolved. Germline CDR1 reads KGHDR; CDR2 reads SFDVKD. The V end was cut by 4 bases, the J end by 4 bases, with 9 bases between. This CDR3 has 13 amino acids. The chain's CDR3 is CATSDPDTYGYTF. As DNA, the CDR3 is TGTGCCACCAGTGACCCAGACACCTATGGCTACACCTTC.

The chain uses TRBV6-2 or TRBV6-3 and TRBJ2-3; TRBD2 agrees at 13 bases. The CDR3 spans 18 residues. The germline CDR1 and CDR2 sequences are MNHEY and SVGEGT. V lost 4 bases, J lost 3 bases, and 10 bases stayed unmatched. CDR3 in amino acids: CASSSIKLAGGPTDTQYF. The CDR3 DNA reads as TGTGCCAGCAGTTCCATCAAACTAGCGGGGGGGCCTACAGATACGCAGTATTTT.

This clonotype showed up just a few times. The chain is built from TRBV9 and TRBJ2-6; maybe TRBD1 (5 bases). Per the germline V gene, CDR1 is SGDLS and CDR2 is YYNGEE. V lost 2 bases to trimming and J lost 0 bases, with 15 bases between them. The CDR3 totals 18 residues. The CDR3 reads CASSVKGRGISGANVLTF. The CDR3 DNA follows: TGTGCCAGCAGCGTGAAGGGGCGCGGTATCTCTGGGGCCAACGTCCTGACTTTC.

This clonotype was counted only a few times. CDR3 bases: TGCGCCAGCAGTTTTAAGGCGGTAGCAGGTGAGCAGTTCTTC. Protein sequence: CASSFKAVAGEQFF. The rearrangement joins TRBV5-1 to TRBJ2-1, with D uncertain. The CDR3 extends over 14 amino acids. V shed 5 bases and J shed 9 bases, with 18 bases lying between them. Germline loops: CDR1 SGHRS, CDR2 YFSETQ.

In its sample, this clonotype was seen once. This chain links TRBV6-2 or TRBV6-3 with TRBJ2-7; no reliable D call. V was shortened by 5 bases and J by 3 bases, with 14 bases between the two germline ends. The CDR3 contains 14 residues. The V gene's germline CDR1 is MNHEY and CDR2 SVGEGT. CDR3 region: CASSPIDKFYEQYF. The CDR3 coding sequence is TGTGCCAGCAGTCCGATTGACAAGTTCTACGAGCAGTACTTC.

The chain recombines TRBV6-1 with TRBJ2-5; 12 bases map to TRBD2. CDR1 is MNHNS, CDR2 SASEGT, per germline. The trim removed 4 bases at V and 0 bases at J, leaving 3 bases unmatched. This CDR3 is 16 amino acids long. Written as DNA, the CDR3 is TGTGCCAGCAGTGGGACTAGCGGGGTTAACCAAGAGACCCAGTACTTC. Protein sequence: CASSGTSGVNQETQYF.

The chain links TRBV12-3 or TRBV12-4 to TRBJ2-7; 12 nucleotides agree with TRBD2. The CDR3 contains 16 residues. The ends lost 5 bases at V and 3 bases at J; junction bases unmatched: 8. CDR3 in amino acids: CASSLRLAGDNYEQYF. CDR3 DNA: TGTGCCAGCAGTCTCAGACTAGCGGGAGATAACTACGAGCAGTACTTC.

The chain joins TRBV12-3 or TRBV12-4 to TRBJ2-6, with D hard to call. With 6 bases removed from V and 0 bases from J, the gap between germline ends came to 9 bases. There are 15 residues in the CDR3. CDR3 bases: TGTGCCAGCAGCCACGGTTACTCTGGGGCCAACGTCCTGACTTTC. Amino acids: CASSHGYSGANVLTF.

The CDR3 bases are TGCAGTGCTAGAGAAACGAACACCGGGGAGCTGTTTTTT. This sequence encodes CSARETNTGELFF. The gene calls are TRBV20-1 and TRBJ2-2, with D uncertain. The CDR3 runs 13 residues. The V and J ends lost 0 bases and 0 bases respectively, with 2 bases between them. The germline gives CDR1 DFQATT, CDR2 SNEGSKA (reference sequence).

V usage is TRBV7-2 and J usage is TRBJ2-7; 11 nucleotides agree with TRBD2. The CDR3 has 15 amino acids. The germline CDR1 and CDR2 sequences are SGHTA and FQGNSA. V gave up 5 bases and J gave up 6 bases; unmatched junction bases: 9. The CDR3 nucleotides read TGTGCCAGCAGCCCCGGACTAGCGGGCCTACCCGAGCAGTACTTC. Amino acid sequence: CASSPGLAGLPEQYF.

The genes are TRBV6-2 or TRBV6-3 and TRBJ1-1; D gene uncertain. This CDR3 is built from 14 residues. V gave up 1 base and J gave up 1 base, with 7 bases separating them. Per the germline V gene, CDR1 is MNHEY and CDR2 is SVGEGT. CDR3 in DNA: TGTGCCAGCAGTTACTTAACGGGGAACACTGAAGCTTTCTTT. Translation: CASSYLTGNTEAFF.

This clonotype was recorded at least ten times. This sequence joins TRBV18 and TRBJ1-2, with D possibly TRBD1 on 6 matching bases. Germline CDR1 and CDR2: KGHSH and LQKENI. Trimming took 3 bases from V and 8 from J, leaving 22 bases between them. This CDR3 comprises 16 residues. The CDR3, as DNA: TGTGCCAGCTCACCTCTAGGACAGCCCCACCGAGGCGGCTACACCTTC. Encoded protein: CASSPLGQPHRGGYTF.

This clonotype was detected many times. This chain joins TRBV12-3 or TRBV12-4 and TRBJ2-1; D may match TRBD1 or TRBD2 (5 bases each). The CDR3 sequence is 16 residues long. V shed 6 bases and J shed 7 bases, with 22 bases lying between them. CDR3 loop: CASSPPLVGANNEQFF. The CDR3 DNA sequence: TGTGCCAGCAGCCCACCTCTTGTCGGGGCGAATAATGAGCAGTTCTTC.

The genes are TRBV15 and TRBJ2-3; 7 bases are shared with TRBD2. Germline V gene data show CDR1 as LNHNV and CDR2 as YYDKDF (reference sequence). The CDR3 length is 15 residues. Trimming removed 1 base from V and 2 bases from J; junction bases left unmatched: 3. The CDR3 DNA is TGTGCCACCAGCAGAGGGGACTACGCCACAGATACGCAGTATTTT. Protein: CATSRGDYATDTQYF.

This chain connects TRBV28 to TRBJ1-5; TRBD1 matches at 8 bases. The CDR3 contains 15 residues. The V gene end was trimmed by 8 bases and the J gene end by 2 bases; junction bases not matched to a gene: 8. The germline CDR1 and CDR2 sequences are MDHEN and SYDVKM. The CDR3 spells CASETGGGGNQPQHF. The CDR3 coding sequence is TGTGCCAGCGAAACAGGGGGTGGTGGCAATCAGCCCCAGCATTTT.

This clonotype was counted only a few times. CDR3 nucleotide sequence: TGCGCCAGCAGCTTGAATAGCGGCTCCTACGAGCAGTACTTC. It specifies CASSLNSGSYEQYF. The rearrangement uses TRBV5-1 and TRBJ2-7, with D maybe TRBD2 (6 bases). Germline values: CDR1 SGHRS, CDR2 YFSETQ. Trimming shortened V by 1 base and J by 0 bases, and 8 bases separated the two germline ends. CDR3 length: 14 residues.

Comment on this clonotype: Germline and junction disagree at one end, which may indicate a read error. The chain employs TRBV4-2 and TRBJ2-1; D unclear. This CDR3 comprises 16 residues. The germline V gene has CDR1 LGHNA and CDR2 YNFKEQ. This CDR3 reads CAGSQESVNLYNEQFF. In DNA, the CDR3 is TGTGCCGGCAGCCAAGAATCGGTTAACTTATACAATGAGCAGTTCTTC.

This clonotype was seen many times. The rearrangement links TRBV24-1 to TRBJ2-5; 7 positions match TRBD2. J lost 5 bases, V lost 3 bases, and 11 bases had no gene match. The CDR3 is made up of 16 amino acids. The V gene's germline CDR1 is KGHDR and CDR2 SFDVKD. CDR3 bases: TGTGCCACCAGTGATGGTGGAGGCGGGAGATTCGAGACCCAGTACTTC. This translates into CATSDGGGGRFETQYF.